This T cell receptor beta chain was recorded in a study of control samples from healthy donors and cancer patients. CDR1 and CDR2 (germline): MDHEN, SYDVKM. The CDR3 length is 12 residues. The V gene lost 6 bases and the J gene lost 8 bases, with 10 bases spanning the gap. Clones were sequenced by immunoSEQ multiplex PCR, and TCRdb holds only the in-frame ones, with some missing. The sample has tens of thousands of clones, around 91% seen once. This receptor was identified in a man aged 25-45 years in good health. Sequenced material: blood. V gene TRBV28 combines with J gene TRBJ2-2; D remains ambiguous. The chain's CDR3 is CASSPPQGELFF. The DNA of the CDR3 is TGTGCCAGCAGCCCCCCTCAAGGGGAGCTGTTTTTT.